This T cell receptor beta chain derives from a study of metastatic and nonmetastatic thyroid tumors. V lost 4 bases to trimming and J lost 8 bases, with 6 bases between them. CDR3 size: 11 residues. The germline V gene encodes CDR1 LNHDA and CDR2 SQIVND (reference sequence). No treatment had been given to any patient before thyroid surgery. TCRdb re-clonotyped the PCR reads through MiXCR. The sample contains 35,000 to 40,000 clones, 28% of which appear only once. This clone was detected ten times or more. The sample consisted of blood. The rearrangement uses TRBV19 and TRBJ2-1, with D uncertain. This receptor was taken from a male donor with papillary thyroid cancer or a benign thyroid nodule (not recorded which). Some clones in this sample may be carry-over from other donors' samples. The CDR3 protein is CASSNGYEQFF. CDR3 DNA: TGTGCCAGTAGTAACGGTTATGAGCAGTTCTTC.